This T cell receptor beta chain was identified during a study of cytomegalovirus exposure and HLA in healthy donors. Broader study findings: Later analysis suggested most CMV-associated TCR beta chains were HLA-restricted. According to the study, roughly 160 TCR beta chains were cytomegalovirus-associated.

The PCR was carried out with 60 Vbeta primers and 13 Jbeta primers. Some clones are missing from TCRdb's copy, which holds only in-frame ones; the method was immunoSEQ multiplex PCR. The sample includes 150,000 to 200,000 clones, roughly 13% seen only once; the top ten take less than 8.5%. This clone was observed a handful of times. Its antigen is unidentified. CDR1 SGHRS and CDR2 YFSETQ come from the germline V gene. The length of the CDR3 is 16 residues. Losses at the gene ends were 4 bases for V and 0 bases for J; bases not matched to a gene: 4. The sequenced sample consisted of PBMCs. The chain uses TRBV5-1 and TRBJ1-5, with 10 nucleotides matching TRBD1. This sequence was found in a man aged 50-59 years in good health and CMV-seropositive. The CDR3 nucleotides are TGCGCCAGCAGCCCCGGGACAGGGGATAGCAATCAGCCCCAGCATTTT. As protein: CASSPGTGDSNQPQHF.